This T cell receptor beta chain emerged from a study of shared clonotypes between healthy human individuals. Study conclusions and caveats: At large depth, rarefaction still showed sorted-subset sequencing to be incomplete. Clonotypes not shared had lower generation probabilities than those common to all four donors. A handful of donors shared around 5.1% of their naive CD4 clonotypes.

V shed 2 bases, J shed 1 base, and the junction held 1 base outside the gene matches. The germline gives CDR1 SQVTM, CDR2 ANQGSEA. The CDR3 consists of 13 residues. A CD45RA-negative memory subset and a CD45RA+ naive subset were separated from the CD4+ cells. Data came from immunoSEQ multiplex PCR; TCRdb stores just in-frame clones and leaves some out. The sample consists of fewer than 3 million clones, about nine tenths of them appearing once. For this clone: Its antigen is as yet unknown.

The receptor's source is a young man in good health. Some clones in this sample may be carry-over from other donors' samples. Sequences were obtained from naive CD4+ T cells from PBMCs. The subset is: CD45RA+ positively selected. The chain is built from TRBV29-1 and TRBJ1-1; TRBD1 agrees at 7 bases. The CDR3 DNA follows: TGCAGCGTTGAATGGACAGGGAACACTGAAGCTTTCTTT. Its translation is CSVEWTGNTEAFF.